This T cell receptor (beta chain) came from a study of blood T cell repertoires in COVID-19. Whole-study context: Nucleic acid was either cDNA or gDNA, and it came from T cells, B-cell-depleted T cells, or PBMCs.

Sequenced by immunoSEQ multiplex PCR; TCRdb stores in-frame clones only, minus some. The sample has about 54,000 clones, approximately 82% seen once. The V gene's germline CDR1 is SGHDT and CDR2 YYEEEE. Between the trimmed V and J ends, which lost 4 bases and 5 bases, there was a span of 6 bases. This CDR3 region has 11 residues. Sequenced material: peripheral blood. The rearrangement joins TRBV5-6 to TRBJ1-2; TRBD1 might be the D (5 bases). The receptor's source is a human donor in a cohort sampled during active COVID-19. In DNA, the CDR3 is TGTGCCAGCAGCGCAGGGTATGGCTACACCTTC. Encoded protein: CASSAGYGYTF.